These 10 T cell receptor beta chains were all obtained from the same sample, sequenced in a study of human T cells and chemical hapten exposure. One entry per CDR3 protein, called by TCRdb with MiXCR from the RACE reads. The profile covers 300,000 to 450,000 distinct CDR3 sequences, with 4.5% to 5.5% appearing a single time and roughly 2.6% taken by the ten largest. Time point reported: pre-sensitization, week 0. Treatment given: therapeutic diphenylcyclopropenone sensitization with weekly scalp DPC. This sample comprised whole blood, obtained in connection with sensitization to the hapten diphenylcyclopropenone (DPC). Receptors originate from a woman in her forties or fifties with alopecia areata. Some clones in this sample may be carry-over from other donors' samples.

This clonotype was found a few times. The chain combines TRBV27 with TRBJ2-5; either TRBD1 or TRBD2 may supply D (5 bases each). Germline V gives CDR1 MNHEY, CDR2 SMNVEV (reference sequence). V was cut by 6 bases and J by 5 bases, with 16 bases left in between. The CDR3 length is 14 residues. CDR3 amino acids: CASSLRARVETQYF. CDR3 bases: TGTGCCAGCAGCTTGAGGGCCAGGGTGGAGACCCAGTACTTC.

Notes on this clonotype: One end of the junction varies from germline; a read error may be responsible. The CDR3 protein is CASSLGTESLF. CDR3 nucleotides: TGTGCCAGCAGTTTAGGGACAGAATCCCTCTTC. The J gene is TRBJ2-1, the V gene TRBV11-2; 7 positions match TRBD1. The CDR3 sequence is 11 residues long. Germline V gene lookup returns CDR1 SGHAT and CDR2 FQNNGV.

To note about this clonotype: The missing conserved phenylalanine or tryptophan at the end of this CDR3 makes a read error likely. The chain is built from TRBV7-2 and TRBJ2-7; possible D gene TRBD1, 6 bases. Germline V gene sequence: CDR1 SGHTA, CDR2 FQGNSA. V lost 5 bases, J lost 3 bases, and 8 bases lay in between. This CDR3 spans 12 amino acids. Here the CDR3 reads CASSRTVYEQYY. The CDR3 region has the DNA TGTGCCAGCAGCCGGACAGTCTACGAGCAGTACTAC.

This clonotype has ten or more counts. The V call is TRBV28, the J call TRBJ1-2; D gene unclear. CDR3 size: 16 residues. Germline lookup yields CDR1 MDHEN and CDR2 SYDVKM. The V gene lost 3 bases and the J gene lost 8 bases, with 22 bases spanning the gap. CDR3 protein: CASSLPTTTMTRGYTF. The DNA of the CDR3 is TGTGCCAGCAGTTTGCCCACCACAACCATGACGAGGGGCTACACCTTC.

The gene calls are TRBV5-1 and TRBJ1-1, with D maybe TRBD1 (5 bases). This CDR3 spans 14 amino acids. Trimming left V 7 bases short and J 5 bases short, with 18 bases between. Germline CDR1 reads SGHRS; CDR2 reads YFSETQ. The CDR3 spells CASLPGGSGTEAFF. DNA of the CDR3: TGCGCCAGCCTACCGGGGGGAAGTGGGACTGAAGCTTTCTTT.

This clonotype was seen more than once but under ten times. The CDR3 DNA sequence: TGTGCCAGCAGCGAACCCAGGGTCCCCACCTCTGGAAACACCATATATTTT. Its translation: CASSEPRVPTSGNTIYF. This chain joins TRBV7-8 and TRBJ1-3, with D perhaps TRBD1 (5 bases). Trimming removed 5 bases at V and 0 bases at J, with 17 bases between. Germline CDR1 is SGHVS and CDR2 is FQNEAQ. The CDR3 loop spans 17 amino acids.

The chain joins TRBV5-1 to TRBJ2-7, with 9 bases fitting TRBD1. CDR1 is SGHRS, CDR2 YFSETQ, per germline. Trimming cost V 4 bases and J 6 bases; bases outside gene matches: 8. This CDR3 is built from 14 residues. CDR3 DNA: TGCGCCAGCAGCCTAACAGGGGGCAACGGCGAGCAGTACTTC. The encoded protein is CASSLTGGNGEQYF.

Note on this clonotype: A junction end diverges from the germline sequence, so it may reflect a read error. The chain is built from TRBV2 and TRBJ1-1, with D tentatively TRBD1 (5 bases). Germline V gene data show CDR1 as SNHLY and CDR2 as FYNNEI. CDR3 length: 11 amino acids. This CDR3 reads CASRGRRDPMF. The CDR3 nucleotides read TGTGCCAGCAGGGGAAGGAGGGACCCCATGTTT.

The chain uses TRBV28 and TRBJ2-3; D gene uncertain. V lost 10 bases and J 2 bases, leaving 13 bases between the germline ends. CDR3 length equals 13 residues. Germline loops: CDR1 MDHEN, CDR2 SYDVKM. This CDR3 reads CATMDGLTDTQYF. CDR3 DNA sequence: TGTGCCACGATGGACGGCCTCACAGATACGCAGTATTTT.

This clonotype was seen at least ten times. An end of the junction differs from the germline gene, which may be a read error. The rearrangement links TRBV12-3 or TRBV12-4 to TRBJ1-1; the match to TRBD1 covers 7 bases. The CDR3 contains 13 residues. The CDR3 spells CASSLGQDTEAFF. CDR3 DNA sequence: TGTGCCAGCAGCTTAGGACAGGACACTGAAGCTTTCTTT.